The 30 T cell receptor beta chains listed next were all sequenced from one sample in a study of blood T cell repertoires in COVID-19. Generated by immunoSEQ multiplex PCR, the TCRdb table keeps only in-frame clones and is missing some. The sample has fewer than 250,000 clones, about nine tenths seen once; the top ten hold just over 2.5%. The specimen was PBMCs or T cells enriched from blood (not recorded which). All receptors come from a woman under 40 with acute COVID-19.

The J gene is TRBJ1-1, the V gene TRBV5-4; D gene uncertain. CDR1 and CDR2 (germline): SGHNT, YYREEE (reference sequence). CDR3 length equals 11 residues. The germline V and J ends were trimmed by 4 bases and 11 bases, with 12 bases remaining between them. The CDR3: CASSAGFRAFF. The CDR3 DNA follows: TGTGCCAGCAGCGCGGGATTCCGGGCTTTCTTT.

This clone was seen only once. This chain joins TRBV12-3 or TRBV12-4 and TRBJ1-2; no reliable D call. CDR3 length: 12 amino acids. The V gene lost 6 bases and the J gene lost 4 bases, with 9 bases spanning the gap. The CDR3 sequence: CASSPTGYGYTF. For the CDR3, the DNA is TGTGCCAGCAGCCCGACGGGCTATGGCTACACCTTC.

The chain couples TRBV6-4 to TRBJ1-5; D ambiguous. This CDR3 has 13 residues. V was clipped by 4 bases and J by 4 bases, with 8 bases between them. Germline V gene sequence: CDR1 MRHNA, CDR2 SNTAGT. CDR3 DNA: TGTGCCAGCAGTGTCGAGTCGAATCAGCCCCAGCATTTT. It yields the protein CASSVESNQPQHF.

The rearrangement uses TRBV25-1 and TRBJ1-2, with 7 bases lining up with TRBD1. Trimming cost V 5 bases and J 3 bases; bases outside gene matches: 15. The germline V gene has CDR1 MGHDK and CDR2 SYGVNS. This CDR3 spans 17 amino acids. CDR3 amino acids: CASSSAGTEVVHYGYTF. CDR3 bases: TGTGCCAGCAGTTCAGCCGGGACAGAGGTTGTTCACTATGGCTACACCTTC.

The chain links TRBV15 to TRBJ1-5; no clear D. Germline V lookup: CDR1 LNHNV, CDR2 YYDKDF (reference sequence). This CDR3 comprises 13 residues. V dropped 3 bases and J dropped 3 bases, with 6 bases sitting between them. The CDR3 nucleotides read TGTGCCACCAGCAGGGCCCTCAATCAGCCCCAGCATTTT. Protein: CATSRALNQPQHF.

The J gene is TRBJ1-2, the V gene TRBV19; 7 bases are shared with TRBD1. The CDR3 runs 16 residues. Losses at the gene ends were 4 bases for V and 1 base for J; bases not matched to a gene: 9. The germline V gene has CDR1 LNHDA and CDR2 SQIVND (reference sequence). As DNA, the CDR3 is TGTGCCAGTAGTACCTGGACAGGCCGCCTTAACTATGGCTACACCTTC. Its translation is CASSTWTGRLNYGYTF.

The CDR3 sequence is CASSEEVGGHGYTF. The CDR3 DNA is TGTGCCAGCAGTGAGGAGGTAGGGGGACATGGCTACACCTTC. The rearrangement joins TRBV2 to TRBJ1-2; D perhaps matches TRBD1 (6 bases). V was pared by 3 bases and J by 6 bases, with 14 bases between. Germline V CDR1 and CDR2: SNHLY, FYNNEI. This CDR3 contains 14 residues.

The chain uses TRBV28 and TRBJ1-3; the match to TRBD1 covers 7 bases. There are 14 residues in the CDR3. V was pared by 7 bases and J by 2 bases, with 5 bases of the junction left unmatched. Germline V gene sequence: CDR1 MDHEN, CDR2 SYDVKM. In DNA, the CDR3 is TGTGCCAGCACTAGGGACAGTGCTGGAAACACCATATATTTT. Residues: CASTRDSAGNTIYF.

This clone was counted a few times. A junction end diverges from the germline sequence, so it may reflect a read error. The chain has TRBV5-4 and TRBJ1-2, with 9 bases that match TRBD1. This CDR3 is 14 amino acids long. Germline assignment: CDR1 SGHNT and CDR2 YYREEE (reference sequence). CDR3 coding DNA: TGTGCCAGCAATGCCGGGACAGGGAACTCTGGCTACACCTTC. Its translation is CASNAGTGNSGYTF.

The V and J genes are TRBV5-4 and TRBJ1-2; 7 nucleotides match TRBD1. V was pared by 0 bases and J by 7 bases, with 9 bases of the junction left unmatched. The CDR3 contains 15 residues. CDR1 SGHNT and CDR2 YYREEE come from the germline V gene (reference sequence). The CDR3 loop is CASSLGDREGVGYTF. The CDR3 DNA reads as TGTGCCAGCAGCTTGGGCGACAGGGAAGGGGTTGGCTACACCTTC.

V is TRBV7-9 and J is TRBJ1-5; D is unresolved. Germline V gene sequence: CDR1 SEHNR, CDR2 FQNEAQ (reference sequence). The V end lost 1 base, the J end lost 5 bases, and 6 bases lay between the germline ends. This CDR3 is built from 13 residues. The CDR3 bases are TGTGCCAGCAGCTTAGATGTCGATCAGCCCCAGCATTTT. Residues: CASSLDVDQPQHF.

The gene calls are TRBV5-6 and TRBJ2-1, with D possibly matching TRBD2 (6 bases). CDR3 length: 12 amino acids. V lost 4 bases to trimming and J lost 8 bases, with 10 bases between them. The V gene's germline CDR1 is SGHDT and CDR2 YYEEEE. In DNA form, the CDR3 reads TGTGCCAGCAGCGGGGGGTCGGATGAGCAGTTCTTC. Residues: CASSGGSDEQFF.

The sample holds one count of this clone. The chain is built from TRBV27 and TRBJ1-2, with D perhaps matching TRBD1 (6 bases). The CDR3 spans 13 residues. V was trimmed by 4 bases and J by 8 bases, leaving 14 bases between them. Germline V CDR1 and CDR2: MNHEY, SMNVEV (reference sequence). The CDR3 loop is CASSSDSTSGYTF. CDR3 DNA sequence: TGTGCCAGCAGTTCGGACAGTACCAGCGGCTACACCTTC.

The chain couples TRBV5-5 to TRBJ1-1, with 7 bases lining up with TRBD1. Germline values: CDR1 SGHKS, CDR2 YYEKEE (reference sequence). The CDR3 consists of 11 residues. V trimming: 5 bases; J trimming: 11 bases; junction bases outside the gene matches: 6. CDR3 amino acids: CASSPDRAAFF. The CDR3 nucleotides are TGTGCCAGCAGTCCCGACAGGGCCGCTTTCTTT. The whole variable domain, remainder taken from reference TRBV5-5 and TRBJ1-1, is DAGVTQSPTHLIKTRGQQVTLRCSPISGHKSVSWYQQVLGQGPQFIFQYYEKEERGRGNFPDRFSARQFPNYSSELNVNALLLGDSALYLCASSPDRAAFFGQGTRLTVV.

The chain links TRBV6-2 or TRBV6-3 to TRBJ1-6, with 8 bases lining up with TRBD1. V was clipped by 5 bases and J by 10 bases; unmatched bases: 7. The CDR3 extends over 14 amino acids. CDR1 and CDR2 (germline): MNHEY, SVGEGT. CDR3 sequence: CASSRGQGGSPLHF. The CDR3 coding sequence is TGTGCCAGCAGTCGAGGACAGGGCGGATCACCCCTCCACTTT.

This clone occurred once. V usage is TRBV3-1 (or the pseudogene TRBV3-2) and J usage is TRBJ2-7; D may be TRBD2 (7 bases). Between the trimmed V and J ends, which lost 0 bases and 6 bases, there was a span of 9 bases. The CDR3 totals 13 residues. Looked up from germline, CDR1 is LGHDT and CDR2 is YNNKEL (reference sequence). DNA of the CDR3: TGTGCCAGCAGCCAAGATGGGGGGGCCGAGCAGTACTTC. Protein: CASSQDGGAEQYF.

This chain uses TRBV6-5 with TRBJ1-1; 7 bases map to TRBD1. This CDR3 region has 13 residues. Germline V gives CDR1 MNHEY, CDR2 SVGAGI. With V trimmed by 6 bases and J by 2 bases, 3 bases remained unmatched. The CDR3 bases are TGTGCCAGCAGGGGGACAGCTAACACTGAAGCTTTCTTT. Its translation is CASRGTANTEAFF.

The chain combines TRBV5-1 with TRBJ2-2, with D maybe TRBD1 (6 bases). Germline V gene lookup returns CDR1 SGHRS and CDR2 YFSETQ. V lost 0 bases to trimming and J lost 5 bases, with 8 bases between them. This CDR3 is 14 amino acids long. CDR3 sequence (DNA): TGCGCCAGCAGCTTGGAGGGGGAGACCGGGGAGCTGTTTTTT. Its protein is CASSLEGETGELFF.

The chain is built from TRBV6-2 or TRBV6-3 and TRBJ2-5; D remains ambiguous. Trimming took 5 bases from V and 4 from J, leaving 8 bases between them. CDR3 length: 12 residues. CDR1 MNHEY and CDR2 SVGEGT come from the germline V gene. The CDR3 DNA follows: TGTGCCAGCAGTGCCACTCTAGAGACCCAGTACTTC. Residues: CASSATLETQYF.

This clone was recorded only once. This chain joins TRBV6-5 and TRBJ1-5; the D is unclear. Trimming took 4 bases from V and 2 from J, leaving 9 bases between them. The CDR3 is 14 amino acids. Germline values: CDR1 MNHEY, CDR2 SVGAGI. CDR3 sequence reads: CASSSELGNQPQHF. In DNA form, the CDR3 reads TGTGCCAGCAGTTCTGAGTTGGGCAATCAGCCCCAGCATTTT.

The chain has TRBV9 and TRBJ2-3, with 8 bases identical to TRBD2. Looked up from germline, CDR1 is SGDLS and CDR2 is YYNGEE. The CDR3 spans 15 residues. The V gene end was trimmed by 2 bases and the J gene end by 3 bases; junction bases not matched to a gene: 5. Written as DNA, the CDR3 is TGTGCCAGCAGCGTTGCGGGGGGCCAAACAGATACGCAGTATTTT. As protein: CASSVAGGQTDTQYF.

The chain carries TRBV6-1 and TRBJ1-2, with 10 bases that match TRBD1. V was pared by 2 bases and J by 8 bases, with 17 bases of the junction left unmatched. CDR1 is MNHNS and CDR2 is SASEGT in the germline V gene. CDR3 size: 18 residues. The CDR3 DNA follows: TGTGCCAGCAGTGAACATAGCGGGACAGGGGATTCGAATGGAGGCTACACCTTC. It encodes CASSEHSGTGDSNGGYTF.

The chain uses TRBV13 and TRBJ1-1; perhaps TRBD1 as D (5 bases). Germline V gives CDR1 PRHDT, CDR2 FYEKMQ (reference sequence). The CDR3 is 14 residues long. Trimming left V 4 bases short and J 2 bases short, with 11 bases between. CDR3 loop: CASSYPDRNTEAFF. In DNA form, the CDR3 reads TGTGCCAGCAGCTACCCAGACAGAAACACTGAAGCTTTCTTT.

The chain joins TRBV7-9 to TRBJ1-1, with 7 bases identical to TRBD1. Germline V gene sequence: CDR1 SEHNR, CDR2 FQNEAQ (reference sequence). V lost 5 bases, J lost 1 base, and 7 bases stayed unmatched. The CDR3 covers 15 residues. The CDR3 loop reads CASSVPGQRNTEAFF. CDR3 DNA sequence: TGTGCCAGCAGCGTACCGGGACAGAGGAACACTGAAGCTTTCTTT.

V gene TRBV29-1 combines with J gene TRBJ2-7; tentatively, D is TRBD2 (5 bases). This CDR3 contains 12 residues. V was pared by 4 bases and J by 2 bases, with 9 bases between. Looked up from germline, CDR1 is SQVTM and CDR2 is ANQGSEA. CDR3 sequence (DNA): TGCAGCGTTGTAAGGGAGACCTACGAGCAGTACTTC. Its protein product is CSVVRETYEQYF.

The chain uses TRBV6-5 and TRBJ2-7; weak D call: TRBD1 (6 bases). Trimming left V 5 bases short and J 3 bases short, with 14 bases between. Germline V gene data show CDR1 as MNHEY and CDR2 as SVGAGI. The CDR3 is 14 amino acids. The CDR3 is CASSITGNYYEQYF. Written as DNA, the CDR3 is TGTGCCAGCAGTATCACAGGGAACTACTACGAGCAGTACTTC.

The chain is built from TRBV18 and TRBJ2-3; 13 bases map to TRBD2. In germline, CDR1 is KGHSH, CDR2 LQKENI. The V segment lost 0 bases and the J segment 9 bases; nucleotides outside the gene matches: 6. The CDR3 sequence is 16 residues long. As DNA, the CDR3 is TGTGCCAGCTCACCACCGACTAGCGGGGGGATTAAAACGCAGTATTTT. Translating it yields CASSPPTSGGIKTQYF.

This clone has a handful of counts. This sequence joins TRBV11-2 and TRBJ1-6, with D hard to call. The V gene lost 5 bases and the J gene lost 11 bases, with 19 bases spanning the gap. The CDR3 extends over 15 amino acids. Germline V gene data show CDR1 as SGHAT and CDR2 as FQNNGV. This chain's CDR3 is CASSTQTIESTPLHF. CDR3 nucleotides: TGTGCCAGCAGCACGCAGACAATTGAGAGTACACCCCTCCACTTT.

The chain recombines TRBV18 with TRBJ2-1, with 7 bases matching TRBD1. V lost 2 bases, J lost 8 bases, and 9 bases stayed unmatched. The CDR3 consists of 15 residues. Germline V gives CDR1 KGHSH, CDR2 LQKENI. The CDR3 protein is CASSPTGTVGDEQFF. The CDR3 DNA reads as TGTGCCAGCTCACCAACCGGGACAGTTGGGGATGAGCAGTTCTTC.

V and J are TRBV7-5 and TRBJ2-3; TRBD1 is the table's D call and was not checked against the DNA. TRBV7-5 has pseudogene status. CDR3 size: 14 residues. This CDR3 reads CARSPGTVTDTQYF. The CDR3 DNA reads TGTGCCAGAAGCCCCGGGACAGTCACAGATACGCAGTATTTT.